The rows below give T cell receptor beta chains drawn from one sample of a study of cytomegalovirus exposure and HLA in healthy donors. Libraries were prepared by immunoSEQ multiplex PCR; TCRdb keeps only in-frame clonotypes and omits some of them. This sample has about 180,000 clones, with 85% found just once. The sample was PBMCs. These receptors came from a man aged 18-30 years in good health and CMV-seropositive. The CDR3 runs from the conserved cysteine through the conserved F or W. Fields, in order: D gene, V gene, clone size, J gene, CDR3 protein, CDR3 DNA. A D gene is named only where the DNA matches it firmly. For some rows the clone size is stated as once, few or many, or as a class when expanded; others skip it.

D: TRBD1
V: TRBV9
size: .
J: TRBJ2-1
CDR3: CASSGSGQGGYNEQFF
DNA: TGTGCCAGCAGCGGCTCGGGACAGGGGGGTTACAATGAGCAGTTCTTC

D: TRBD1
V: TRBV18
size: once
J: TRBJ1-4
CDR3: CASSPMTGEEKLFF
DNA: TGTGCCAGCTCACCGATGACAGGGGAGGAAAAACTGTTTTTT

D: .
V: TRBV28
size: .
J: TRBJ2-7
CDR3: CASRAVSSYEQYF
DNA: TGTGCCAGCAGAGCGGTTAGCTCCTACGAGCAGTACTTC

D: .
V: TRBV30
size: .
J: TRBJ1-5
CDR3: CAWSVDSYQPQHF
DNA: TGTGCCTGGAGTGTAGACAGCTATCAGCCCCAGCATTTT

D: .
V: TRBV7-3
size: .
J: TRBJ1-1
CDR3: CASSPTPVTEAFF
DNA: TGTGCCAGCAGCCCTACCCCGGTCACTGAAGCTTTCTTT

D: .
V: TRBV5-4
size: .
J: TRBJ1-5
CDR3: CASSQRGQPQHF
DNA: TGTGCCAGCAGCCAGAGGGGGCAGCCCCAGCATTTT

D: .
V: TRBV5-1
size: .
J: TRBJ2-1
CDR3: CASKLGGEQFF
DNA: TGCGCCAGCAAACTAGGGGGTGAGCAGTTCTTC

D: .
V: TRBV6-6
size: .
J: TRBJ2-2
CDR3: CASSLNTGELFF
DNA: TGTGCCAGCAGCTTGAACACCGGGGAGCTGTTTTTT

D: TRBD2
V: TRBV19
size: .
J: TRBJ2-4
CDR3: CASSIAGGPENIQYF
DNA: TGTGCCAGTAGTATAGCGGGAGGGCCGGAAAACATTCAGTACTTC

D: TRBD1
V: TRBV2
size: .
J: TRBJ1-4
CDR3: CASSVDRGNEKLFF
DNA: TGTGCCAGCAGTGTGGACAGGGGAAATGAAAAACTGTTTTTT

D: .
V: TRBV5-4
size: .
J: TRBJ2-7
CDR3: CASSLAGSHEQYF
DNA: TGTGCCAGCAGCTTGGCGGGGAGTCACGAGCAGTACTTC

D: TRBD1
V: TRBV10-2
size: .
J: TRBJ1-2
CDR3: CASSESEGALGGYTF
DNA: TGCGCCAGCAGTGAAAGTGAGGGGGCGCTAGGAGGCTACACCTTC

D: .
V: TRBV27
size: .
J: TRBJ2-5
CDR3: CASGAGETQYF
DNA: TGTGCCAGCGGGGCGGGGGAGACCCAGTACTTC

D: TRBD1
V: TRBV5-6
size: .
J: TRBJ1-5
CDR3: CASSFGQARWPQHF
DNA: TGTGCCAGCAGCTTCGGACAGGCCCGGTGGCCCCAGCATTTT

D: TRBD1
V: TRBV2
size: .
J: TRBJ1-5
CDR3: CASSGDRGLGNQPQHF
DNA: TGTGCCAGCAGTGGGGACAGGGGGTTAGGGAATCAGCCCCAGCATTTT

D: TRBD1
V: TRBV2
size: .
J: TRBJ2-7
CDR3: CASSEGTGSFYEQYF
DNA: TGTGCCAGCAGTGAAGGGACAGGGTCCTTCTACGAGCAGTACTTC

D: .
V: TRBV30
size: .
J: TRBJ2-2
CDR3: CAWSSGNTGELFF
DNA: TGTGCCTGGAGTAGCGGAAACACCGGGGAGCTGTTTTTT

D: .
V: TRBV5-1
size: few
J: TRBJ2-1
CDR3: CASSLGIGGEFF
DNA: TGCGCCAGCAGCTTGGGAATAGGGGGTGAGTTCTTC

D: .
V: TRBV18
size: .
J: TRBJ2-7
CDR3: CASSPIGGPSYEQYF
DNA: TGTGCCAGCTCACCGATCGGCGGCCCCTCCTACGAGCAGTACTTC

D: .
V: TRBV21-1
size: .
J: TRBJ1-5
CDR3: CASSTGQGAPYSNQPQHF
DNA: TGTGCCAGCAGCACGGGACAGGGGGCCCCATATAGCAATCAGCCCCAGCATTTT

D: .
V: TRBV21-1
size: .
J: TRBJ1-4
CDR3: CASSRRGVNEKLFF
DNA: TGTGCCAGCAGCAGGCGGGGGGTAAATGAAAAACTGTTTTTT

D: .
V: TRBV6-1
size: .
J: TRBJ1-6
CDR3: CASSGTVAFSSYNSPLHF
DNA: TGTGCCAGCAGTGGTACTGTAGCGTTTAGCTCCTATAATTCACCCCTCCACTTT

D: TRBD2
V: TRBV28
size: .
J: TRBJ2-2
CDR3: CASSWGSGGVNTGELFF
DNA: TGTGCCAGCAGTTGGGGTAGCGGGGGGGTGAACACCGGGGAGCTGTTTTTT

D: .
V: TRBV28
size: .
J: TRBJ1-1
CDR3: CASSLLGPNTEAFF
DNA: TGTGCCAGCAGTTTATTGGGCCCCAACACTGAAGCTTTCTTT

D: .
V: TRBV5-4
size: .
J: TRBJ2-5
CDR3: CASSLGRGETQYF
DNA: TGTGCCAGCAGCTTGGGCAGGGGCGAGACCCAGTACTTC

D: .
V: TRBV5-1
size: .
J: TRBJ2-1
CDR3: CASSFDFSSYNEQFF
DNA: TGCGCCAGCAGCTTCGACTTTTCCTCCTACAATGAGCAGTTCTTC

D: .
V: TRBV7-4
size: .
J: TRBJ1-4
CDR3: CARESRSWANEKLFF
DNA: TGTGCCAGGGAAAGTAGGAGCTGGGCTAATGAAAAACTGTTTTTT

D: .
V: TRBV30
size: .
J: TRBJ2-6
CDR3: CAWKPRVSGANVLTF
DNA: TGTGCCTGGAAGCCCCGGGTTTCTGGGGCCAACGTCCTGACTTTC

D: TRBD2
V: TRBV28
size: .
J: TRBJ2-3
CDR3: CATKGSGGSTDTQYF
DNA: TGTGCCACCAAAGGCAGCGGGGGGTCCACAGATACGCAGTATTTT

D: .
V: TRBV11-2
size: .
J: TRBJ1-1
CDR3: CASSPTWGGAFF
DNA: TGTGCCAGCAGTCCGACGTGGGGGGGAGCTTTCTTT

D: .
V: TRBV28
size: .
J: TRBJ1-1
CDR3: CASSPQSGGYTEAFF
DNA: TGTGCCAGCAGTCCTCAGTCCGGGGGGTACACTGAAGCTTTCTTT

D: .
V: TRBV6-5
size: .
J: TRBJ1-5
CDR3: CASSYRGGNQPQHF
DNA: TGTGCCAGCAGTTACCGGGGGGGCAATCAGCCCCAGCATTTT